In this sample, the clone carrying this T cell receptor beta chain turned up a few times. Researchers collected approximately 9.5 milliliters of peripheral blood from every single donor. Each sample used at least 6 million PBMCs. This sample was taken from a study of blood T cells in healthy people across ages. Trimming took 5 bases from V and 1 from J; bases not matched to a gene: 9. The CDR3 is made up of 17 amino acids. The germline V gene has CDR1 ENHRY and CDR2 SYGVKD. A J-beta primer mix and a sample-barcoded 5' primer were used in a second PCR of about 7 to 12 cycles. Each CDR3 protein is one row after TCRdb ran MiXCR on the 5' RACE reads. The data show hundreds of thousands of distinct CDR3 sequences, with 20% to 25% seen just once and roughly 3.6% held by the top ten.

The sequencing sample was made of blood. The receptor was derived from a man between 65 and 80 years old in good health. The chain is built from TRBV10-3 and TRBJ2-3, with 10 bases lining up with TRBD2. CDR3 in DNA: TGTGCCATCAGTCAAAGACTAGCGGGCGGAGGCACAGATACGCAGTATTTT. Its protein product is CAISQRLAGGGTDTQYF.